Below are 18 T cell receptor beta chains sequenced from a single sample in a study of metastatic and nonmetastatic thyroid tumors. TCRdb called clones again from the PCR reads with MiXCR. The data show 17,000 or so clones, with about a quarter seen just once and about 10% held by the top ten. Before thyroid surgery, none of the patients had received any treatment. The sample taken for sequencing was blood. The receptors stem from a male donor with papillary thyroid cancer or a benign thyroid nodule (not recorded which). Some clones in this sample may be carry-over from other donors' samples.

This clone was seen at least ten times. This rearrangement joins TRBV6-1 to TRBJ1-4; possibly TRBD1 for D (5 bases). Germline CDR1 is MNHNS and CDR2 is SASEGT. There are 14 residues in the CDR3. V was pared by 7 bases and J by 3 bases, with 12 bases between. CDR3 coding DNA: TGTGCCAGCAAGACGAGGACACCTAATGAAAAACTGTTTTTT. Protein sequence: CASKTRTPNEKLFF.

This clone is judged medium-sized. The rearrangement uses TRBV20-1 and TRBJ2-1; 13 bases match TRBD2. Germline V CDR1 and CDR2: DFQATT, SNEGSKA (reference sequence). Germline trimming cut 5 bases from V and 2 bases from J; bases unmatched to any gene: 6. The CDR3 has 16 amino acids. CDR3 DNA: TGCAGTGCTCAGACTAGCGGGAGGTCAACCTACAATGAGCAGTTCTTC. This gives the protein CSAQTSGRSTYNEQFF.

This clone was observed at least ten times. The junction differs from germline at one of its ends, possibly a read error. V and J are TRBV3-1 and TRBJ1-1, with D perhaps matching TRBD1 (5 bases). This CDR3 has 13 amino acids. In germline, CDR1 is LGHDT, CDR2 YNNKEL (reference sequence). CDR3 coding DNA: TGTGCCAGCATCCAAATGGGGGACACTGAAGCTTTCTTT. The encoded protein is CASIQMGDTEAFF.

This clone was seen repeatedly, ten times or more. The J gene is TRBJ2-1, the V gene TRBV5-1, with 14 nucleotides matching TRBD2. V lost 0 bases to trimming and J lost 5 bases; unmatched junction nucleotides: 4. This CDR3 spans 17 amino acids. Germline V gene sequence: CDR1 SGHRS, CDR2 YFSETQ. The CDR3 DNA reads TGCGCCAGCAGCTTGGCCCCGGGACTAGCGGGAGACAATGAGCAGTTCTTC. It yields the protein CASSLAPGLAGDNEQFF.

The chain joins TRBV30 to TRBJ1-2, with 7 nucleotides matching TRBD1. Germline V gene data show CDR1 as GTSNPN and CDR2 as SVGIG (reference sequence). The CDR3 covers 14 residues. V lost 2 bases and J lost 8; bases outside the gene matches: 11. CDR3 amino acids: CAWSPPRDSAGYTF. In DNA form, the CDR3 reads TGTGCCTGGAGTCCCCCGAGGGACAGTGCCGGCTACACCTTC.

This clone was recorded a few times. The CDR3 here is CATSEASTGGIYGYTF. The DNA for the CDR3 is TGTGCCACCAGTGAAGCCTCGACAGGGGGGATCTATGGCTACACCTTC. The chain employs TRBV24-1 and TRBJ1-2; 9 bases are a match to TRBD1. This CDR3 spans 16 amino acids. Trimming cost V 4 bases and J 4 bases; bases outside gene matches: 9. From germline, CDR1 is KGHDR and CDR2 SFDVKD.

This clone ranks as medium-sized (0.01 to 0.1%). V and J are TRBV20-1 and TRBJ2-7, with D uncertain. Trimming cost V 3 bases and J 4 bases, with 16 bases left between them. Germline V gives CDR1 DFQATT, CDR2 SNEGSKA (reference sequence). The CDR3 loop spans 14 amino acids. CDR3 residues: CSARASVRYYEQYF. CDR3 DNA sequence: TGCAGTGCTAGGGCCTCCGTGCGGTATTACGAGCAGTACTTC.

This rearrangement joins TRBV5-5 to TRBJ2-1; possibly TRBD2 for D (6 bases). The V and J ends lost 4 bases and 9 bases respectively, with 17 bases between them. The germline CDR1 and CDR2 sequences are SGHKS and YYEKEE (reference sequence). CDR3 length equals 14 residues. The CDR3 sequence is CASSDPTGEREQFF. CDR3 in DNA: TGTGCCAGCAGCGACCCGACGGGGGAACGTGAGCAGTTCTTC.

On this clone: The junction departs from the called germline gene at one end, perhaps through a read error. V gene TRBV28 combines with J gene TRBJ2-7; D may be TRBD1 (6 bases). The CDR3 is 14 amino acids. The V gene's germline CDR1 is MDHEN and CDR2 SYDVKM. Written as DNA, the CDR3 is TGTGCCAGCAGTACCTGGACAGCGAACTACGAGCAGTGCTTC. Protein: CASSTWTANYEQCF.

By proportion, this clone is medium-sized. This chain joins TRBV6-1 and TRBJ2-1; 7 positions agree with TRBD2. From germline, CDR1 is MNHNS and CDR2 SASEGT. CDR3 size: 15 residues. J lost 3 bases, V lost 5 bases, and 7 bases had no gene match. The DNA of the CDR3 is TGTGCCAGCAGTAACCCAAGCGGGGACTACAATGAGCAGTTCTTC. Residues: CASSNPSGDYNEQFF.

The rearrangement joins TRBV9 to TRBJ2-5, with D possibly being TRBD1 or TRBD2 (6 bases each). Per the germline V gene, CDR1 is SGDLS and CDR2 is YYNGEE. Trimming took 0 bases from V and 5 from J, leaving 20 bases between them. This CDR3 is 17 amino acids long. The CDR3 protein is CASSVGGAPRGSETQYF. Written as DNA, the CDR3 is TGTGCCAGCAGCGTAGGGGGGGCCCCTAGAGGGTCGGAGACCCAGTACTTC.

This clone is medium-sized by share. The chain is built from TRBV7-6 and TRBJ2-7, with 11 bases matching TRBD1. CDR1 is SGHVS, CDR2 FNYEAQ, per germline. The CDR3 extends over 14 amino acids. V gave up 4 bases and J gave up 3 bases; unmatched junction bases: 2. The CDR3 protein is CASSSGTGGYEQYF. The CDR3 DNA reads as TGTGCCAGCAGCTCGGGGACAGGGGGCTACGAGCAGTACTTC.

The CDR3 sequence: CASSASGGTNNYGYTF. The CDR3 coding sequence is TGTGCCAGCAGTGCCTCGGGGGGGACCAATAACTATGGCTACACCTTC. V usage is TRBV6-4 and J usage is TRBJ1-2; perhaps TRBD1 as D (5 bases). Germline V lookup: CDR1 MRHNA, CDR2 SNTAGT. V lost 4 bases to trimming and J lost 1 base, with 16 bases between them. CDR3 length equals 16 residues.

This clone was seen repeatedly, ten times or more. The gene calls are TRBV7-2 and TRBJ2-3; D gene unclear. This CDR3 comprises 12 residues. Germline CDR1 SGHTA, CDR2 FQGNSA. Trimming cost V 5 bases and J 0 bases, with 3 bases left between them. CDR3 DNA sequence: TGTGCCAGCAGCCCCAGCACAGATACGCAGTATTTT. Translating gives CASSPSTDTQYF.

This clone is termed medium-sized. The chain carries TRBV30 and TRBJ2-5, with D perhaps matching TRBD2 (6 bases). Between the trimmed V and J ends, which lost 0 bases and 5 bases, there was a span of 10 bases. This CDR3 spans 13 amino acids. Germline assignment: CDR1 GTSNPN and CDR2 SVGIG (reference sequence). The CDR3 nucleotides read TGTGCCTGGAGTGTAGGCGGGACCGAGACCCAGTACTTC. Translating it yields CAWSVGGTETQYF.

The V call is TRBV18, the J call TRBJ2-2; D gene ambiguous. This CDR3 is built from 16 residues. With 6 bases removed from V and 4 bases from J, the gap between germline ends came to 18 bases. In germline, CDR1 is KGHSH, CDR2 LQKENI. Here the CDR3 DNA reads TGTGCCAGCTCTCCAACGGGCAACCCGGCCACCGGGGAGCTGTTTTTT. It encodes CASSPTGNPATGELFF.

The V call is TRBV5-1, the J call TRBJ2-1, with TRBD2 matching over 11 bases. V shed 3 bases, J shed 2 bases, and the junction held 4 bases outside the gene matches. There are 16 residues in the CDR3. CDR1 is SGHRS, CDR2 YFSETQ, per germline. This chain's CDR3 is CASSSGTSGTYNEQFF. The CDR3 bases are TGCGCCAGCAGCTCTGGGACTAGCGGAACCTACAATGAGCAGTTCTTC.

This clone was observed many times. The chain is built from TRBV5-1 and TRBJ2-3; D may correspond to TRBD1 or TRBD2 (5 bases each). The CDR3 consists of 13 residues. Germline CDR1 is SGHRS and CDR2 is YFSETQ. V was cut by 4 bases and J by 2 bases, with 8 bases left in between. DNA for the CDR3: TGCGCCAGCAGCCGGGGCTCCACAGATACGCAGTATTTT. Translated: CASSRGSTDTQYF.